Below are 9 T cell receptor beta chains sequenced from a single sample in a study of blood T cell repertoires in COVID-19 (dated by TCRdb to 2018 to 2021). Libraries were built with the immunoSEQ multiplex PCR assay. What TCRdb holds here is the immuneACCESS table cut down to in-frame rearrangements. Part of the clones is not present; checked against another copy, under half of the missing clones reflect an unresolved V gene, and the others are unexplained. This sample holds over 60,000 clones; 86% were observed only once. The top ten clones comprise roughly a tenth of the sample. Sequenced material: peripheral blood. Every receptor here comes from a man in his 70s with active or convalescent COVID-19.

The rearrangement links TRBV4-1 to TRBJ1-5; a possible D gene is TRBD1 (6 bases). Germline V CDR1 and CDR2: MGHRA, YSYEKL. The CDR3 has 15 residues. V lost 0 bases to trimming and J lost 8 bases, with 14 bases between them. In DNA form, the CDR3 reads TGCGCCAGCAGCCAAGATCGAGGACAGACAAAGCCCCAGCATTTT. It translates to CASSQDRGQTKPQHF.

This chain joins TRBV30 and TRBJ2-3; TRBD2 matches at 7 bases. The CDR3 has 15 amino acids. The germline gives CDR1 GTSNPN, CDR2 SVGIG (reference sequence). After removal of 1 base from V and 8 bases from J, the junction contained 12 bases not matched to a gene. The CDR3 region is CAWSGGLAVQTTQYF. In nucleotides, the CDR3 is TGTGCCTGGAGTGGGGGTCTAGCGGTACAAACTACGCAGTATTTT.

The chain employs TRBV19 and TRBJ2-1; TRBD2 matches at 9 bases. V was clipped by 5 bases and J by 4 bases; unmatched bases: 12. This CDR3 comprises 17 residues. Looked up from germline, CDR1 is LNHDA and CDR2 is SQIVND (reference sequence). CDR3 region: CASSPRGGRRKYNEQFF. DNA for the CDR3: TGTGCCAGTAGTCCGCGGGGGGGTAGGAGAAAGTACAATGAGCAGTTCTTC. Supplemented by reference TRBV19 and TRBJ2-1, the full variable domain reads DGGITQSPKYLFRKEGQNVTLSCEQNLNHDAMYWYRQDPGQGLRLIYYSQIVNDFQKGDIAEGYSVSREKKESFPLTVTSAQKNPTAFYLCASSPRGGRRKYNEQFFGPGTRLTVL.

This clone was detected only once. The CDR3 sequence: CASSPQADSPLHF. The CDR3 bases are TGTGCCAGCTCACCACAGGCGGATTCACCCCTCCACTTT. This chain joins TRBV18 and TRBJ1-6; no reliable D call. The CDR3 consists of 13 residues. Between the trimmed V and J ends, which lost 1 base and 8 bases, there was a span of 6 bases. CDR1 is KGHSH and CDR2 is LQKENI in the germline V gene.

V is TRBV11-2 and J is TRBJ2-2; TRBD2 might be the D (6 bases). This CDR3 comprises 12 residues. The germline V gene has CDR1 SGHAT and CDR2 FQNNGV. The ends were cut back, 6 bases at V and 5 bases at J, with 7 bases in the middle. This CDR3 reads CASREGTGELFF. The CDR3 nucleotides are TGTGCCAGCAGGGAGGGTACCGGGGAGCTGTTTTTT. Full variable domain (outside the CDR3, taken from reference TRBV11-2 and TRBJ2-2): EAGVAQSPRYKIIEKRQSVAFWCNPISGHATLYWYQQILGQGPKLLIQFQNNGVVDDSQLPKDRFSAERLKGVDSTLKIQPAKLEDSAVYLCASREGTGELFFGEGSRLTVL.

The CDR3 region is CASSLGPGGYNEQFF. CDR3 sequence (DNA): TGTGCCAGCAGCTTAGGTCCAGGGGGCTACAATGAGCAGTTCTTC. This chain joins TRBV7-2 and TRBJ2-1; 7 positions match TRBD1. The V gene end was trimmed by 1 base and the J gene end by 3 bases; junction bases not matched to a gene: 3. The CDR3 has 15 residues. Per the germline V gene, CDR1 is SGHTA and CDR2 is FQGNSA.

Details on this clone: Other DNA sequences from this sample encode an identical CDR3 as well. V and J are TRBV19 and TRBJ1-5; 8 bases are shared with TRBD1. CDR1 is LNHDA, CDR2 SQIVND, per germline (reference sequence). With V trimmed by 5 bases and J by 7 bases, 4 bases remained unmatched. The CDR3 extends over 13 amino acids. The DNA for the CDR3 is TGTGCCAGTAGTCCCGACAGGGGCCAGCCCCAGCATTTT. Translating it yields CASSPDRGQPQHF.

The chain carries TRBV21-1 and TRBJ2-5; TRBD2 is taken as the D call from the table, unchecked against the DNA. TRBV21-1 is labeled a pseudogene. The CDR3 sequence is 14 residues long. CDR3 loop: CASSLRRGSETQYF. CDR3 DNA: TGTGCCAGCAGCCTTCGACGGGGGTCGGAGACCCAGTACTTC.

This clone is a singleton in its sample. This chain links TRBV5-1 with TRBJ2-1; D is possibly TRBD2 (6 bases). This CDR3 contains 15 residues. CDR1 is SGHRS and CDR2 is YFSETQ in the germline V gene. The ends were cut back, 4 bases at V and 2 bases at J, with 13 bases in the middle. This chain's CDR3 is CASSQTGEPYNEQFF. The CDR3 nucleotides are TGCGCCAGCAGCCAGACGGGGGAACCCTACAATGAGCAGTTCTTC.